Listed below are T cell receptor beta chains from one sample, sequenced in a study of blood T cell repertoires in COVID-19. The protocol was immunoSEQ multiplex PCR, while the TCRdb copy is restricted to in-frame clones and leaves out a portion. The repertoire includes more than 95,000 clones, around four fifths of them detected once, and 4.5% to 6% sits in the top ten. Sequenced: peripheral blood. These TCRs come from an elderly man with COVID-19, enrolled during active disease. The CDR3 runs from the conserved cysteine through the conserved F or W. A D gene is named only where the DNA matches it firmly. Clone size is not always given. Where it is, it says once, few, many or a class for expanded clones.

abundance: -
j_gene: TRBJ2-1
v_gene: TRBV29-1
d_gene: TRBD2
CDR3nt: TGCAGCGTTGAAGCTTTTTTAGGGACTAGCGATGAGCAGTTCTTC
CDR3aa: CSVEAFLGTSDEQFF

abundance: -
j_gene: TRBJ2-7
v_gene: TRBV3-1/TRBV3-2
d_gene: -
CDR3nt: TGTGCCAGCAGCCTGAGACTAGGCGACGAGCAGTACTTC
CDR3aa: CASSLRLGDEQYF

abundance: -
j_gene: TRBJ2-5
v_gene: TRBV6-2/TRBV6-3
d_gene: -
CDR3nt: TGTGCCAGCAGTTATCGGGAGACCCAGTACTTC
CDR3aa: CASSYRETQYF

abundance: -
j_gene: TRBJ2-1
v_gene: TRBV10-1
d_gene: TRBD1
CDR3nt: TGCGCCAGCGAGGAAAGACAGGGGCCATACAATGAGCAGTTCTTC
CDR3aa: CASEERQGPYNEQFF

abundance: -
j_gene: TRBJ1-2
v_gene: TRBV19
d_gene: -
CDR3nt: TGTGCCAGTAGTCTTGTGTATGGCTACACCTTC
CDR3aa: CASSLVYGYTF

abundance: -
j_gene: TRBJ2-7
v_gene: TRBV5-1
d_gene: -
CDR3nt: TGCGCCAGCGGGACACTTTCCTACGAGCAGTACTTC
CDR3aa: CASGTLSYEQYF

abundance: -
j_gene: TRBJ1-4
v_gene: TRBV28
d_gene: TRBD1
CDR3nt: TGTGCCAGCAGCCCTCGGACAGGGTCTTTCGCCGGGGTTCGGCTGTTTTTT
CDR3aa: CASSPRTGSFAGVRLFF

abundance: -
j_gene: TRBJ2-3
v_gene: TRBV7-2
d_gene: -
CDR3nt: TGTGCCAGCAGCTCCGGGACAATCACAGATACGCAGTATTTT
CDR3aa: CASSSGTITDTQYF

abundance: -
j_gene: TRBJ2-1
v_gene: TRBV7-9
d_gene: TRBD1
CDR3nt: TGTGCCAGCAGCCTCGGGACAGGGGGACCAAATGAGCAGTTCTTC
CDR3aa: CASSLGTGGPNEQFF

abundance: many
j_gene: TRBJ1-5
v_gene: TRBV28
d_gene: -
CDR3nt: TGTGCCAGCAGAAATGGGGGGGAAATCCATCAGCCCCAGCATTTT
CDR3aa: CASRNGGEIHQPQHF

abundance: -
j_gene: TRBJ1-2
v_gene: TRBV10-3
d_gene: -
CDR3nt: TGTGCCATCAGTGACGCAGCTAACTATGGCTACACCTTC
CDR3aa: CAISDAANYGYTF

abundance: -
j_gene: TRBJ2-1
v_gene: TRBV19
d_gene: TRBD1
CDR3nt: TGTGCCAGTAGACGGACAGGGGGCTCCTACAATGAGCAGTTCTTC
CDR3aa: CASRRTGGSYNEQFF

abundance: -
j_gene: TRBJ1-6
v_gene: TRBV4-2
d_gene: -
CDR3nt: TGTGCCAGCAGCCCTTGGAGGGGAAATTCACCCCTCCACTTT
CDR3aa: CASSPWRGNSPLHF